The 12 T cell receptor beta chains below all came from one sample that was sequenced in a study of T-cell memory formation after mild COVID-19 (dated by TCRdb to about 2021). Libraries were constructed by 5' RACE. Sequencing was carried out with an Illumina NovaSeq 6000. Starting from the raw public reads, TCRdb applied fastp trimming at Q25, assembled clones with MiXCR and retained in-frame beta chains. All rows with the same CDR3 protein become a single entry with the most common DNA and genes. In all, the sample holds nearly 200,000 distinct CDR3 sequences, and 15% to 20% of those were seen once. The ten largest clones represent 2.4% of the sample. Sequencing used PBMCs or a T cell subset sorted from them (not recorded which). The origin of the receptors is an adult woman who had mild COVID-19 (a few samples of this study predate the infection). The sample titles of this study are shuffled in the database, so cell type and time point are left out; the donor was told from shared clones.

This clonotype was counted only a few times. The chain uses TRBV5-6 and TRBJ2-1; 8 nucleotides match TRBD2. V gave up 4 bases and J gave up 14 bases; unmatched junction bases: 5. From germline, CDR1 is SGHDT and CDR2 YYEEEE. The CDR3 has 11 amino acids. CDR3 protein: CASSAGTREFF. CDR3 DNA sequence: TGTGCCAGCAGCGCCGGGACTAGGGAGTTCTTC.

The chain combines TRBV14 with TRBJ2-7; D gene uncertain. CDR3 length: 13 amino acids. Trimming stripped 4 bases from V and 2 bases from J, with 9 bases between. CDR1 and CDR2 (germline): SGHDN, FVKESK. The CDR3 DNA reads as TGTGCCAGCAGCCTTACTATCACCTACGAGCAGTACTTC. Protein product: CASSLTITYEQYF.

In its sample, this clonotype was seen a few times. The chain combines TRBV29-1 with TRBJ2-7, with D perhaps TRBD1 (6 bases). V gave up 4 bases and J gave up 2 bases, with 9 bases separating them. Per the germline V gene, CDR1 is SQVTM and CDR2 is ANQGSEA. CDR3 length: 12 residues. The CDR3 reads CSVGRDTYEQYF. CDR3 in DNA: TGCAGCGTTGGCCGGGACACCTACGAGCAGTACTTC.

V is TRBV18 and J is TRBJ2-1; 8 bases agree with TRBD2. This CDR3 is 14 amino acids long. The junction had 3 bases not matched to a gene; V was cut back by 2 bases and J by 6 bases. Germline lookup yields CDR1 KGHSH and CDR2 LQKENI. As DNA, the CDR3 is TGTGCCAGCTCACCAGCGGGGACTAGCAATGAGCAGTTCTTC. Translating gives CASSPAGTSNEQFF.

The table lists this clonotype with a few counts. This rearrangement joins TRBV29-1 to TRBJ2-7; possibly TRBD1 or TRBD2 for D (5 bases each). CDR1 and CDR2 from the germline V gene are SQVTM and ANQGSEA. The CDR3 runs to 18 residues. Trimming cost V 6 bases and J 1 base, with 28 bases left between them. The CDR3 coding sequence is TGCAGCGTCCGACTACCCAAGTCGGGGCAAGGAAGATCCTACGAGCAGTACTTC. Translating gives CSVRLPKSGQGRSYEQYF.

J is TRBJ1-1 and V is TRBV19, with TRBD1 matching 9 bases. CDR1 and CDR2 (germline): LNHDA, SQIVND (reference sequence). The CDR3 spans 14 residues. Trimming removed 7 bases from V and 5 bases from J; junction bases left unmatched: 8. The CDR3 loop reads CASNRDRVATEAFF. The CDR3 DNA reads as TGTGCCAGTAACCGGGACAGGGTGGCGACTGAAGCTTTCTTT. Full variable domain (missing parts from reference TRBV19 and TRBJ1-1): DGGITQSPKYLFRKEGQNVTLSCEQNLNHDAMYWYRQDPGQGLRLIYYSQIVNDFQKGDIAEGYSVSREKKESFPLTVTSAQKNPTAFYLCASNRDRVATEAFFGQGTRLTVV.

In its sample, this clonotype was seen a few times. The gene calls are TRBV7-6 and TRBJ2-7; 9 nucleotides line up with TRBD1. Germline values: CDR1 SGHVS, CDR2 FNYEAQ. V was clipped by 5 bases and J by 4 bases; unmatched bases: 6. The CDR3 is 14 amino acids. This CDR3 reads CASSPRQGVYEQYF. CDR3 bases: TGTGCCAGCAGCCCCAGACAGGGGGTTTACGAGCAGTACTTC.

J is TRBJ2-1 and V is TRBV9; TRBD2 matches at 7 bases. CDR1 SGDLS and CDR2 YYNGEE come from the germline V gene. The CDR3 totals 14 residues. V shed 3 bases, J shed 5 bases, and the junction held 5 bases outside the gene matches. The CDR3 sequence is CASSALAENNEQFF. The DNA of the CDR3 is TGTGCCAGCAGCGCTCTAGCGGAAAACAATGAGCAGTTCTTC.

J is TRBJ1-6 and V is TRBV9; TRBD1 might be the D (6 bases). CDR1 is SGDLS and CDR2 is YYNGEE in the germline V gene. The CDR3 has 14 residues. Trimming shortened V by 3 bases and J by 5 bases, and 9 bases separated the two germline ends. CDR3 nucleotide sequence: TGTGCCAGCAGCGCGACAGGCAATAATTCACCCCTCCACTTT. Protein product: CASSATGNNSPLHF. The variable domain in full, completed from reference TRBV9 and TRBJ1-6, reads DSGVTQTPKHLITATGQRVTLRCSPRSGDLSVYWYQQSLDQGLQFLIQYYNGEERAKGNILERFSAQQFPDLHSELNLSSLELGDSALYFCASSATGNNSPLHFGNGTRLTVT.

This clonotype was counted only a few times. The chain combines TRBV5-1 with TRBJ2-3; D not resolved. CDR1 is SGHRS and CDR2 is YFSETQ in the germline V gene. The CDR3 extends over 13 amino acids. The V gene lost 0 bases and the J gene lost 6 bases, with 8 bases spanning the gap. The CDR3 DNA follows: TGCGCCAGCAGCTTGGACGCCTCGGATACGCAGTATTTT. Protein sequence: CASSLDASDTQYF.

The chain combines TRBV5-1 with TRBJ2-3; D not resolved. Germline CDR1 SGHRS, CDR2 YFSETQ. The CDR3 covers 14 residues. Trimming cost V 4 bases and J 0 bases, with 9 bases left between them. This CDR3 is CASSLVDSTDTQYF. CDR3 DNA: TGCGCCAGCAGCCTCGTGGACAGCACAGATACGCAGTATTTT.

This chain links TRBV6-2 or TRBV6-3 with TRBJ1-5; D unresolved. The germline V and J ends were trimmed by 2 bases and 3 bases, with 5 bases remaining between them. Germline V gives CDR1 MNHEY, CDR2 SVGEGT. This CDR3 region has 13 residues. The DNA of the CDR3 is TGTGCCAGCAGTTACCAAATCAATCAGCCCCAGCATTTT. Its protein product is CASSYQINQPQHF.